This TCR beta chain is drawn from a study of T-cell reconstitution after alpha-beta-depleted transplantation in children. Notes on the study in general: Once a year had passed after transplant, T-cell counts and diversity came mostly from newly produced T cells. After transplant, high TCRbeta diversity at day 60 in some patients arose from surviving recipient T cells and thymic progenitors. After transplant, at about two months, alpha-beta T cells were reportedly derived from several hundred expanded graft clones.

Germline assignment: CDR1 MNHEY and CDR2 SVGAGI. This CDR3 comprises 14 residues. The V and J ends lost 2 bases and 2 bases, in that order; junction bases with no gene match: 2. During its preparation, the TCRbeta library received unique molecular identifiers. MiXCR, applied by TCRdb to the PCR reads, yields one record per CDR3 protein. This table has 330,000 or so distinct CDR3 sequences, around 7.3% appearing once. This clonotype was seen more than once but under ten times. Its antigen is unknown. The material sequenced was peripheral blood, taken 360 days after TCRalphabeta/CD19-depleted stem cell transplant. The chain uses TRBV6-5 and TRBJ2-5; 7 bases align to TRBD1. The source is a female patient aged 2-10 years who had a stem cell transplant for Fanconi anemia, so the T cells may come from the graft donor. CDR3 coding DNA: TGTGCCAGCAGTTACGCGACAGGGCAAGAGACCCAGTACTTC. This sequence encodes CASSYATGQETQYF.